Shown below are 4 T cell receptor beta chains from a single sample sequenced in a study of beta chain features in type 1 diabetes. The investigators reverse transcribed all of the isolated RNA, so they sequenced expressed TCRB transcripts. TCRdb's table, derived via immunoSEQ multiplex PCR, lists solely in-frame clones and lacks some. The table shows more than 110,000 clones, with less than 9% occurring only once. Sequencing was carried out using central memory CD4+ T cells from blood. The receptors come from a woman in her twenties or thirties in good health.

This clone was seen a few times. The CDR3 DNA follows: TGTGCCAGCAGCATACCAGCTGGGACAGGGGGGTACGAGCAGTACTTC. Protein: CASSIPAGTGGYEQYF. V usage is TRBV7-2 and J usage is TRBJ2-7; TRBD1 aligns across 11 bases. This CDR3 has 16 amino acids. Germline values: CDR1 SGHTA, CDR2 FQGNSA. V lost 5 bases, J lost 4 bases, and 10 bases stayed unmatched.

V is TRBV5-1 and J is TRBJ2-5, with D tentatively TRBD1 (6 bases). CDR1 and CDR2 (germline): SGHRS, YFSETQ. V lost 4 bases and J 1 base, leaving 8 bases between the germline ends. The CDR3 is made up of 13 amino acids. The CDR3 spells CASSARGQETQYF. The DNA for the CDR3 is TGCGCCAGCAGCGCCAGGGGCCAAGAGACCCAGTACTTC.

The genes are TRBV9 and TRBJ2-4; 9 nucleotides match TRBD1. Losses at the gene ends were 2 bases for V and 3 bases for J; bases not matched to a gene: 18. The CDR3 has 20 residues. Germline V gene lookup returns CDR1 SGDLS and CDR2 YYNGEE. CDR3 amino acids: CASSVCLLEIHRGLKNIQYF. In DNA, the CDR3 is TGTGCCAGCAGCGTTTGTTTGTTGGAGATCCACAGGGGGCTCAAAAACATTCAGTACTTC.

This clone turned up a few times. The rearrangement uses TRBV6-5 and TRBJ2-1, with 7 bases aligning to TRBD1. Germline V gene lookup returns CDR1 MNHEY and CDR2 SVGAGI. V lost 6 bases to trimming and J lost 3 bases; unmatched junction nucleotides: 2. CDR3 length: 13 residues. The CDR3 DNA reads TGTGCCAGCAGCGACAGGGTCTACAATGAGCAGTTCTTC. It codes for CASSDRVYNEQFF.